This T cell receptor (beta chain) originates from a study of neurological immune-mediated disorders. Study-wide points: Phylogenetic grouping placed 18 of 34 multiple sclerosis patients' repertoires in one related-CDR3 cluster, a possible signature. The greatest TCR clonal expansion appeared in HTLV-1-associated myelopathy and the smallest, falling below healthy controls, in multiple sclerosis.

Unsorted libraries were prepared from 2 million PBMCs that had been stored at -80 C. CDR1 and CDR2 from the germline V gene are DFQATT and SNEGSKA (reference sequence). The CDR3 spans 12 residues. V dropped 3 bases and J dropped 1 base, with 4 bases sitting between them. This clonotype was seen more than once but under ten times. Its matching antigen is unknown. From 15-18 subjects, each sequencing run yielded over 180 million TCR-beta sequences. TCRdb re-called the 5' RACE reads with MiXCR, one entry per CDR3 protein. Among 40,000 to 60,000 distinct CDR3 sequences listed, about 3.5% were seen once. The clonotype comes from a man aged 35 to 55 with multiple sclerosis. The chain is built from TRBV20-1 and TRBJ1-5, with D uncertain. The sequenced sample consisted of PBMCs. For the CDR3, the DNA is TGCAGTGCTAGGGAAAGCAATCAGCCCCAGCATTTT. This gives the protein CSARESNQPQHF.